This T cell receptor beta chain derives from a study of T cell changes during pregnancy in multiple sclerosis. Assay: immunoSEQ multiplex PCR; the TCRdb copy retains only in-frame clones and omits some. The sample includes about 60,000 clones, roughly 88% seen only once; the top ten take 1.3%. CDR1 and CDR2 (germline): GTSNPN, SVGIG (reference sequence). The V segment lost 1 base and the J segment 5 bases; nucleotides outside the gene matches: 4. The CDR3 is made up of 15 amino acids. The input for sequencing was peripheral blood, taken in the second trimester of pregnancy. The chain recombines TRBV30 with TRBJ2-3, with TRBD2 matching 12 bases. The receptor was isolated from a female donor with multiple sclerosis, enrolled in a pregnancy study. In nucleotides, the CDR3 is TGTGCCTGGAGTGCCGGACTAGCGGGGCTAGATACGCAGTATTTT. This translates into CAWSAGLAGLDTQYF.